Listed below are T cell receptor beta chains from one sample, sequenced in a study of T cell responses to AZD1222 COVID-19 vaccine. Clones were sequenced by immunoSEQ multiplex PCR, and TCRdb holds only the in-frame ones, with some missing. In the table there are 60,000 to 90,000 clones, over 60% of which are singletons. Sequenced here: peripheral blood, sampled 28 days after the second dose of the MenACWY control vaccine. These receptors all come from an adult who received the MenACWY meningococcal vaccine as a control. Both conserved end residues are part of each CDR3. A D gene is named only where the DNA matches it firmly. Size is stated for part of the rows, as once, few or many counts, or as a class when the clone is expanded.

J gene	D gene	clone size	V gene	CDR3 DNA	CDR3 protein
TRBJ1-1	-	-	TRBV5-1	TGCGCCAGCAGCTGGTCGGAGAACACTGAAGCTTTCTTT	CASSWSENTEAFF
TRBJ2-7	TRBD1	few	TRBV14	TGTGCCAGACAGGGGGTAGATTCCGAGCAGTACTTC	CARQGVDSEQYF
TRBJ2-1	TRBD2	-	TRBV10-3	TGTGCCATCAGCGCCGGGGGGGCTAAGAATGAGCAGTTCTTC	CAISAGGAKNEQFF
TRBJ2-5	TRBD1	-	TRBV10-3	TGTGCCATCAGCTCGACAGGGGGGGAAGAGACCCAGTACTTC	CAISSTGGEETQYF
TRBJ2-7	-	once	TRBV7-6	TGTGCCAGCAGCTTAGGAATTGTGGGCCCCTACGAGCAGTACTTC	CASSLGIVGPYEQYF
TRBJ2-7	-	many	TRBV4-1	TGCGCCAGCAGCCAGCTTTTCTCCTTAACCTACGAGCAGTACTTC	CASSQLFSLTYEQYF
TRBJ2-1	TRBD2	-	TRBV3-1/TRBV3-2	TGTGCCAGCAGCCAAGATCGTGGACTAGCGAGGAATGAGCAGTTCTTC	CASSQDRGLARNEQFF
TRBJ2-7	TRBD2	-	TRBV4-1	TGCGCCAGCAGCCAAACTAGCGGGGGATCCTACGAGCAGTACTTC	CASSQTSGGSYEQYF
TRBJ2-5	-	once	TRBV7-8	TGTGCCAGCAGCCTACAAGAGACCCAGTACTTC	CASSLQETQYF
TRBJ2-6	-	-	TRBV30	TGTGCCTGCCCCCACTACTCTGGGGCCAACGTCCTGACTTTC	CACPHYSGANVLTF
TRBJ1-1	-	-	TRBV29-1	TGCAGCGTTGAAGGACGGAACACTGAAGCTTTCTTT	CSVEGRNTEAFF
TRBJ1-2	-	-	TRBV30	TGTGCCGGCGGGCCTTCCCATAGCTACACCTTC	CAGGPSHSYTF
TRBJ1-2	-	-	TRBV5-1	TGCGCCAGCAGCTTGAGGCAGGGGCCTAACTATGGCTACACCTTC	CASSLRQGPNYGYTF
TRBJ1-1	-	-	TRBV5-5	TGTGCCAGCAGCTTTCAAGTGAACACTGAAGCTTTCTTT	CASSFQVNTEAFF
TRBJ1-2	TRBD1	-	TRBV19	TGTGCCAGTAGTCCACGGGACAGCTATGGCTACACCTTC	CASSPRDSYGYTF
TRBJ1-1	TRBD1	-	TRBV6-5	TGTGCCAGCAGCCGACAGGGATGGGACACTGAAGCTTTCTTT	CASSRQGWDTEAFF
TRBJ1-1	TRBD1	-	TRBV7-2	TGTGCCAGCAGCCTGGGACAGATGAACACTGAAGCTTTCTTT	CASSLGQMNTEAFF
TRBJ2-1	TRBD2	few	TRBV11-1	TGTGCCAGCAGCTTTCGGACTAGACCCTACAATGAGCAGTTCTTC	CASSFRTRPYNEQFF
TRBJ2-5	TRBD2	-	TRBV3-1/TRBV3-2	TGTGCCAGCAGCCAGGCGGGACTAGAGAAGGTGACCCAGTACTTC	CASSQAGLEKVTQYF
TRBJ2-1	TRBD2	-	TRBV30	TGTGCCTGGAGTCCCCCCCCAAGCGGGGGCTTAATGTCCTACAATGAGCAGTTCTTC	CAWSPPPSGGLMSYNEQFF
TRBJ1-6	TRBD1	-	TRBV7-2	TGTGCCAGCAGCTTCGGAGACAGGGGGAATTCACCCCTCCACTTT	CASSFGDRGNSPLHF
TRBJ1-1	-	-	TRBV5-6	TGTGCCAGCAGCTTGCTGAACACTGAAGCTTTCTTT	CASSLLNTEAFF
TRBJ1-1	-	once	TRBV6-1	TGTGCCAGCAGTGAAGTTTGGGGAGGCTCCACTGAAGCTTTCTTT	CASSEVWGGSTEAFF
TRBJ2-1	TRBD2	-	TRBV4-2	TGTGCCAGCAGCCCTGGGACTAGTGGTGACAATGAGCAGTTCTTC	CASSPGTSGDNEQFF
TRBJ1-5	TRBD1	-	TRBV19	TGTGCCAGTAGCCCGACAGGGGATCAGCCCCAGCATTTT	CASSPTGDQPQHF
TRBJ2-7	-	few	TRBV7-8	TGTGCCAGCAGCTTAGGGGGGACGGTCTACGAGCAGTACTTC	CASSLGGTVYEQYF
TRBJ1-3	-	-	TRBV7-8	TGTGCCAGCAGCTTAGTGGAGTCTGGAAACACCATATATTTT	CASSLVESGNTIYF
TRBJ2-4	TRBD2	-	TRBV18	TGTGCCAGCTCACCCGGCGGGACTAGCACGGGGGGTCAGTACTTC	CASSPGGTSTGGQYF
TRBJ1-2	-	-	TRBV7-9	TGTGCCAGCAGCGCATCAGGGTCGTCAGACTATGGCTACACCTTC	CASSASGSSDYGYTF
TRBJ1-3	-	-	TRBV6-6	TGTGCCAGCAGTGTCCCTGGAAACACCATATATTTT	CASSVPGNTIYF
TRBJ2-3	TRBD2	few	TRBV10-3	TGTGCCGCCTCAGGACTAGCGGGAGTCGATACGCAGTATTTT	CAASGLAGVDTQYF
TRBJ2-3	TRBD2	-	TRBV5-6	TGTGCCAGCAGCTTGTGGGGACTAGGGTCAGATACGCAGTATTTT	CASSLWGLGSDTQYF